Given below is one T cell receptor beta chain in context. The antigen remains unidentified. At the time of sampling, donors were nominally healthy, though unrecorded immune exposures were likely. Germline V gives CDR1 MGHRA, CDR2 YSYEKL. V lost 6 bases and J 7 bases, leaving 21 bases between the germline ends. This CDR3 contains 16 residues. The sample originates from a study of cytomegalovirus exposure and HLA in healthy donors. The PCR employed 60 Vbeta primers together with 13 Jbeta primers. Authors' methods: Roughly 11 million shared chains were among approximately 87 million unique TCR beta chains counted in a later analysis. The repertoire was sequenced with immunoSEQ multiplex PCR; TCRdb's copy has only in-frame clones and lacks some. V and J calls and clone size are as listed in that table; D and trimming were resolved from the DNA. The data show about 150,000 clones, about a tenth seen once.

Whole-study findings and limits: When a later analysis compared HLA-associated TCR beta chains with equally common others, the HLA-associated chains turned out to be more clonally expanded and to have lower generation probabilities. An Asian-associated ancestry cluster reportedly showed fewer N-insertions than the approximately 700-donor mean in a later analysis.

V and J are TRBV4-1 and TRBJ2-2, with D possibly TRBD1 on 6 matching bases. Specimen: PBMCs. The TCR comes from a male donor in good health and CMV-seronegative. As DNA, the CDR3 is TGCGCCAGCAGACTAAACAGGGAAAGTATAGTCGGGGAGCTGTTTTTT. It is translated as CASRLNRESIVGELFF.